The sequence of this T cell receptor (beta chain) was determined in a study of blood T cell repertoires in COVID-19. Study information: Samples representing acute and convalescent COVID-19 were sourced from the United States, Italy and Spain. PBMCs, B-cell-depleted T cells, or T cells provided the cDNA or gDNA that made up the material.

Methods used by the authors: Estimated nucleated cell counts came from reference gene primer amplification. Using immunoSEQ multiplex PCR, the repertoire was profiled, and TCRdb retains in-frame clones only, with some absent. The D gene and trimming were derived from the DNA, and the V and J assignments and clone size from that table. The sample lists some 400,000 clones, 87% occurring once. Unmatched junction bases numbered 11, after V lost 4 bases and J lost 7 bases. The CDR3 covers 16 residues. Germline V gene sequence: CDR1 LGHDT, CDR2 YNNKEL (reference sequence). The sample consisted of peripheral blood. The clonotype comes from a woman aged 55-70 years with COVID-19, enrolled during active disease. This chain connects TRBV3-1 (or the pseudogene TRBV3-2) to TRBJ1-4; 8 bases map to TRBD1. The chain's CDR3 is CASSPRGTGRSEKLFF. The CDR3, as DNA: TGTGCCAGCAGCCCCCGGGGGACAGGTCGGAGTGAAAAACTGTTTTTT.